The next 9 T cell receptor beta chains were all read from a single sample in a study of PD-1 blockade in classical Hodgkin lymphoma. Only in-frame clones appear in the TCRdb table, and some are missing; sequencing was by immunoSEQ multiplex PCR. This sample has about 13,000 clones, with around nine tenths found just once. With no exception, relapse followed autologous stem cell transplantation in all patients, and brentuximab vedotin exposure varied. The input for sequencing was peripheral blood mononuclear cells (PBMCs), taken at baseline. Source of these receptors: a human donor with classical Hodgkin lymphoma.

The chain couples TRBV25-1 to TRBJ1-1; no reliable D call. There are 13 residues in the CDR3. Germline assignment: CDR1 MGHDK and CDR2 SYGVNS. Trimming shortened V by 5 bases and J by 2 bases, and 9 bases separated the two germline ends. CDR3: CASSRQENTEAFF. The DNA for the CDR3 is TGTGCCAGCAGTAGGCAAGAAAACACTGAAGCTTTCTTT.

The V and J genes are TRBV9 and TRBJ1-2; 12 nucleotides align to TRBD1. Germline loops: CDR1 SGDLS, CDR2 YYNGEE. CDR3 length: 16 residues. J gave up 3 bases and V 4 bases, and 7 bases lay outside the gene matches. The CDR3 DNA sequence: TGTGCCAGCAGCCCGACCGGGACAGGGGGCGACTATGGCTACACCTTC. This gives the protein CASSPTGTGGDYGYTF.

The chain joins TRBV4-2 to TRBJ2-1, with 12 positions matching TRBD2. The CDR3 sequence is 16 residues long. The germline CDR1 and CDR2 sequences are LGHNA and YNFKEQ. V lost 1 base, J lost 8 bases, and 6 bases stayed unmatched. The CDR3 sequence: CASSQARLAGVYEQFF. In DNA, the CDR3 is TGTGCCAGCAGCCAAGCTCGACTAGCGGGAGTTTATGAGCAGTTCTTC.

V is TRBV18 and J is TRBJ1-2, with a weak D call TRBD1 (6 bases). This CDR3 has 16 amino acids. Deletions cut 5 bases from V and 3 bases from J, with 19 bases between. Germline V lookup: CDR1 KGHSH, CDR2 LQKENI. The CDR3 DNA reads TGTGCCAGCTCAGAGAATCAGGGGCAGGCGGACTATGGCTACACCTTC. Amino acid sequence: CASSENQGQADYGYTF.

The chain carries TRBV4-1 and TRBJ2-7, with 7 bases fitting TRBD1. After removal of 3 bases from V and 5 bases from J, the junction contained 7 bases not matched to a gene. Germline V gene data show CDR1 as MGHRA and CDR2 as YSYEKL. CDR3 length equals 14 residues. The CDR3 spells CASSQKDRRHEQYF. CDR3 DNA: TGCGCCAGCAGCCAGAAGGACAGGAGGCACGAGCAGTACTTC.

The V gene is TRBV5-6, the J gene TRBJ2-3; 14 bases match TRBD2. The J segment lost 6 bases and the V segment lost 4 bases, leaving 7 bases of the junction unmatched. Germline CDR1 reads SGHDT; CDR2 reads YYEEEE. The CDR3 runs 16 residues. CDR3 DNA: TGTGCCAGCAGCGCGGGACTAGCGGGAGTTTGGGATACGCAGTATTTT. Its protein is CASSAGLAGVWDTQYF.

The chain carries TRBV10-2 and TRBJ2-7; 10 nucleotides match TRBD2. J was trimmed by 3 bases and V by 6 bases; bases with no gene match: 8. The CDR3 totals 15 residues. Germline V gene lookup returns CDR1 WSHSY and CDR2 SAAADI. The DNA of the CDR3 is TGCGCCAGCAGACTTCTAGCGGGGGTTGGCTACGAGCAGTACTTC. This sequence encodes CASRLLAGVGYEQYF.

The count of this clone is one. CDR3 protein: CASSLVSYEQYF. The CDR3 DNA reads as TGTGCCAGCAGCTTAGTCTCCTACGAGCAGTACTTC. The chain uses TRBV7-9 and TRBJ2-7; no firm D call. Looked up from germline, CDR1 is SEHNR and CDR2 is FQNEAQ (reference sequence). V lost 1 base and J lost 0, with 1 base in between. The CDR3 spans 12 residues. The full variable domain, in which reference TRBV7-9 and TRBJ2-7 provide the parts outside the CDR3, is DTGVSQNPRHKITKRGQNVTFRCDPISEHNRLYWYRQTLGQGPEFLTYFQNEAQLEKSRLLSDRFSAERPKGSFSTLEIQRTEQGDSAMYLCASSLVSYEQYFGPGTRLTVT.

The rearrangement links TRBV7-9 to TRBJ1-2; D not resolved. The germline V and J ends were trimmed by 4 bases and 4 bases, with 19 bases remaining between them. The CDR3 totals 16 residues. Germline lookup yields CDR1 SEHNR and CDR2 FQNEAQ (reference sequence). The CDR3 DNA is TGTGCCAGCAGCTCCCCTAAGGCCGGAACTCTCTATGGCTACACCTTC. Its protein is CASSSPKAGTLYGYTF.